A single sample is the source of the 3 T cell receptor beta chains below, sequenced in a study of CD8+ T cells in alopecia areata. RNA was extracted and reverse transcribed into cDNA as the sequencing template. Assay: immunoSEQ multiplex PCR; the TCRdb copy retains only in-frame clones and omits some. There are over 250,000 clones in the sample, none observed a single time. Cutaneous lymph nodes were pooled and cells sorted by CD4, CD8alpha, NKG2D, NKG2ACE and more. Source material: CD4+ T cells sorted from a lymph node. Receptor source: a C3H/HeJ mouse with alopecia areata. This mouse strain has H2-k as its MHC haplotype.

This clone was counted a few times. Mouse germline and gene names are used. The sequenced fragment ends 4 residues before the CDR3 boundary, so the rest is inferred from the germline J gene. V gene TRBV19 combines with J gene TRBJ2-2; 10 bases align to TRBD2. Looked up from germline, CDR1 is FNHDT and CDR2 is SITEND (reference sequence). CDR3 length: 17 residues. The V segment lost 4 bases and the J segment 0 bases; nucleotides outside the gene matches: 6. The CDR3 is CASSPRTGGANTGQLYF. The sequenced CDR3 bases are TGTGCCAGCAGTCCTCGTACTGGGGGGGCAAACACCGGG.

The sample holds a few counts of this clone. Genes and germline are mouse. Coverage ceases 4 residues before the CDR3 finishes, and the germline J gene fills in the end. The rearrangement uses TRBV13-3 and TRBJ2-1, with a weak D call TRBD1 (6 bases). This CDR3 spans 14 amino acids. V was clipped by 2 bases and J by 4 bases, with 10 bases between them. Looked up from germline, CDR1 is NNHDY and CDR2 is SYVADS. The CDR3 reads CASSERDKYAEQFF. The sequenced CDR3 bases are TGTGCCAGCAGTGAGAGGGACAAGTATGCT.

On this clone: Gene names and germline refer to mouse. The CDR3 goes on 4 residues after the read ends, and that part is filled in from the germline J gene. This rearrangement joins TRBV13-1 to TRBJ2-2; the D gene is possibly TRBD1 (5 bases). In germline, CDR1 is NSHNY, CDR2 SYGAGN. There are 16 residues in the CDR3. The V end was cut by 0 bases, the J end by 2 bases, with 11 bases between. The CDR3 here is CASSDAGRENTGQLYF. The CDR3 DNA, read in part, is TGTGCCAGCAGTGATGCGGGCAGGGAGAACACCGGG.